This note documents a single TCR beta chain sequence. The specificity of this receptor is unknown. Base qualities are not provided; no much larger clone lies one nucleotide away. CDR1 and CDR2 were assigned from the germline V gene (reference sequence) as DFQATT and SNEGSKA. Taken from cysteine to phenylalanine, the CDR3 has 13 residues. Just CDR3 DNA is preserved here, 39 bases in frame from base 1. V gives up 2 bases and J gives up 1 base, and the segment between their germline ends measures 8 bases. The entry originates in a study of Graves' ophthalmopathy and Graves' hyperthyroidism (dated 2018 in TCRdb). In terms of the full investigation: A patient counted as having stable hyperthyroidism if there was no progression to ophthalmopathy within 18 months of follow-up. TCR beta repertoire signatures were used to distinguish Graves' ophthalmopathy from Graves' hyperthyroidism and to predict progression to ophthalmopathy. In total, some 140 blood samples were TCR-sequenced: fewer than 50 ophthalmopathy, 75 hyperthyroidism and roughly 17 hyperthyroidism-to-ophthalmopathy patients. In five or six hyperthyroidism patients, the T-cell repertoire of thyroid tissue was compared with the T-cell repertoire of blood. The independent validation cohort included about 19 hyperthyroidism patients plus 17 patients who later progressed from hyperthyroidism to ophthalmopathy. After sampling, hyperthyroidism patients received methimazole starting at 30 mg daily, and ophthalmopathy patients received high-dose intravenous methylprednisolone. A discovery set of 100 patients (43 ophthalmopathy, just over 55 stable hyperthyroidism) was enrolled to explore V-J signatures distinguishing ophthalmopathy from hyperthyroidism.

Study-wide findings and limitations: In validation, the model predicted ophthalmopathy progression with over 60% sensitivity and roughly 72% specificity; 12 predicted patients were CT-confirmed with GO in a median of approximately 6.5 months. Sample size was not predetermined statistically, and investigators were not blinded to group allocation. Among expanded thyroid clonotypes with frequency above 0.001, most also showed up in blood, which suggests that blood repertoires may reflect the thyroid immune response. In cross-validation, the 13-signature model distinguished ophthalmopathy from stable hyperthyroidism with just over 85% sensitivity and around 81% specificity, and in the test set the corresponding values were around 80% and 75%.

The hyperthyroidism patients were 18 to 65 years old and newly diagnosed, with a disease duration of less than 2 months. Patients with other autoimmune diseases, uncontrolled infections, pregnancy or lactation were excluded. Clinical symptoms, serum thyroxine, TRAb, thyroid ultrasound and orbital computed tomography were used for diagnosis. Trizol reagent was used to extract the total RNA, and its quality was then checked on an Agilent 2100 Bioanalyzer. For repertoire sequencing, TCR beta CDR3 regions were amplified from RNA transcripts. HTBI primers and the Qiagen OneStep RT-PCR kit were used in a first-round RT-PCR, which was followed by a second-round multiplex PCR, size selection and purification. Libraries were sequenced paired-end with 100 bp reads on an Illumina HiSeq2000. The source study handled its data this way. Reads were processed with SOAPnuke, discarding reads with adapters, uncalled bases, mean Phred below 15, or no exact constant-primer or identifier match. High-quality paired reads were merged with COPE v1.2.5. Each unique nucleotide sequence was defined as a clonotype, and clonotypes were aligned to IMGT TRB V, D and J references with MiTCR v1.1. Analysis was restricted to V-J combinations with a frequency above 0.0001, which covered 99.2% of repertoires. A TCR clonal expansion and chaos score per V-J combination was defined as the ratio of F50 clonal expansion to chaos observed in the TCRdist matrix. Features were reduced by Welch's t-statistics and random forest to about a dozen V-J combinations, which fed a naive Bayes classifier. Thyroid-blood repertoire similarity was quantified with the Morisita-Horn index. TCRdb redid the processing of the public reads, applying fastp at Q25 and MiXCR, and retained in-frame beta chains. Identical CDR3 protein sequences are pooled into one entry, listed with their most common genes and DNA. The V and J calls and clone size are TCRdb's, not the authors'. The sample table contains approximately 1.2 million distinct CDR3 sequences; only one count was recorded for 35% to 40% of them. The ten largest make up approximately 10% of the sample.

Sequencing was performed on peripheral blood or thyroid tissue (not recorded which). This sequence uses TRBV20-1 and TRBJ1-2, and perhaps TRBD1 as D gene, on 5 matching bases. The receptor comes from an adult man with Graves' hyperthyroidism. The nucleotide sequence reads TGCAGTGCTAGAAAGACAGATAACTATGGCTACACCTTC. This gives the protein CSARKTDNYGYTF.